The next 29 T cell receptor beta chains were all read from a single sample in a study of cytomegalovirus exposure and HLA in healthy donors. The study ran its PCR with 60 Vbeta and 13 Jbeta primers. The table came from immunoSEQ multiplex PCR; TCRdb's copy has only in-frame clones and leaves some out. Of approximately 170,000 clones in the sample, roughly 79% were seen once. Source material: PBMCs. The source of these receptors is a woman in her forties in good health and CMV-seronegative.

The V and J genes are TRBV5-4 and TRBJ2-7; 11 nucleotides match TRBD1. V was pared by 4 bases and J by 3 bases, with 6 bases of the junction left unmatched. Germline V gene lookup returns CDR1 SGHNT and CDR2 YYREEE (reference sequence). CDR3 length: 15 amino acids. The CDR3 DNA sequence: TGTGCCAGCAGCCCCGGGGGACAGGGGGGCTACGAGCAGTACTTC. Amino acid sequence: CASSPGGQGGYEQYF.

The chain joins TRBV19 to TRBJ1-1, with 7 bases fitting TRBD1. Germline V gives CDR1 LNHDA, CDR2 SQIVND (reference sequence). The ends lost 6 bases at V and 2 bases at J; junction bases unmatched: 6. The CDR3 consists of 14 residues. CDR3 nucleotides: TGTGCCAGTAGCTGGGGGACAGACAACACTGAAGCTTTCTTT. Protein sequence: CASSWGTDNTEAFF.

The CDR3 DNA reads as TGTGCCAGCAACGAGCGGGAGGACTACGAGCAGTACTTC. Amino acid sequence: CASNEREDYEQYF. The rearrangement joins TRBV2 to TRBJ2-7, with 9 positions matching TRBD2. Per germline, CDR1 SNHLY and CDR2 FYNNEI. This CDR3 has 13 residues. J lost 3 bases, V lost 7 bases, and 4 bases had no gene match.

The V call is TRBV5-6, the J call TRBJ1-2, with a tentative D call TRBD1 (6 bases). Germline V gives CDR1 SGHDT, CDR2 YYEEEE. V lost 0 bases to trimming and J lost 7 bases, with 10 bases between them. CDR3 length: 13 amino acids. CDR3 amino acids: CASSLARGVGYTF. Written as DNA, the CDR3 is TGTGCCAGCAGCTTGGCCAGGGGCGTTGGCTACACCTTC.

This chain uses TRBV6-1 with TRBJ2-1, with D possibly matching TRBD2 (6 bases). Germline-derived CDR1 and CDR2 are MNHNS and SASEGT. V lost 0 bases and J 6 bases, leaving 12 bases between the germline ends. CDR3 length equals 15 residues. For the CDR3, the DNA is TGTGCCAGCAGTGAAGCGGGAGGAATCGTCAATGAGCAGTTCTTC. Protein product: CASSEAGGIVNEQFF.

The chain employs TRBV25-1 and TRBJ2-7; D may be TRBD2 (6 bases). V gave up 4 bases and J gave up 0 bases, with 13 bases separating them. The CDR3 extends over 15 amino acids. Germline CDR1 is MGHDK and CDR2 is SYGVNS. The CDR3 loop is CASSVGGPGSYEQYF. Written as DNA, the CDR3 is TGTGCCAGCAGTGTCGGGGGACCCGGCTCCTACGAGCAGTACTTC.

The CDR3 bases are TGTGCCAGCAGTCCTACGATCGCCACAGATACGCAGTATTTT. Translating it yields CASSPTIATDTQYF. This chain joins TRBV27 and TRBJ2-3; no definite D call. The germline CDR1 and CDR2 sequences are MNHEY and SMNVEV (reference sequence). V was cut by 5 bases and J by 2 bases, with 11 bases left in between. There are 14 residues in the CDR3.

This clone has just a few counts. V is TRBV30 and J is TRBJ2-3; D is possibly TRBD2 (6 bases). CDR3 length equals 12 residues. Germline V gene lookup returns CDR1 GTSNPN and CDR2 SVGIG (reference sequence). The V end was cut by 0 bases, the J end by 11 bases, with 12 bases between. CDR3 DNA: TGTGCCTGGAGTGTATCGGGGGAGATGCAGTATTTT. It specifies CAWSVSGEMQYF.

The chain couples TRBV30 to TRBJ2-3; TRBD2 aligns across 15 bases. J was trimmed by 0 bases and V by 7 bases; bases with no gene match: 11. The CDR3 covers 18 residues. Germline CDR1 reads GTSNPN; CDR2 reads SVGIG (reference sequence). CDR3 coding DNA: TGTGCCTTGACACGGGGACTAGCGGGAGGATGGAGCACAGATACGCAGTATTTT. It translates to CALTRGLAGGWSTDTQYF.

The J gene is TRBJ2-7, the V gene TRBV11-2; D is uncertain. There are 14 residues in the CDR3. V lost 7 bases and J 2 bases, leaving 15 bases between the germline ends. In germline, CDR1 is SGHAT, CDR2 FQNNGV. DNA for the CDR3: TGTGCCAGCACCCCTTTAGGAGAGACCTACGAGCAGTACTTC. Residues: CASTPLGETYEQYF.

The count of this clone is one. The rearrangement links TRBV7-9 to TRBJ2-1, with TRBD2 identical over 7 bases. The CDR3 runs 19 residues. The germline CDR1 and CDR2 sequences are SEHNR and FQNEAQ (reference sequence). After removal of 3 bases from V and 4 bases from J, the junction contained 18 bases not matched to a gene. CDR3 nucleotides: TGTGCCAGCAGCTTTGGAGGCGGGAGCCTGAACCCTCCTTACAATGAGCAGTTCTTC. Its protein product is CASSFGGGSLNPPYNEQFF.

V usage is TRBV28 and J usage is TRBJ1-2; D remains unclear. This CDR3 is 12 amino acids long. V dropped 5 bases and J dropped 2 bases, with 6 bases sitting between them. CDR1 is MDHEN, CDR2 SYDVKM, per germline. The CDR3, as DNA: TGTGCCAGCAGTGCGGAGAACTATGGCTACACCTTC. Amino acids: CASSAENYGYTF.

This chain links TRBV18 with TRBJ1-2; no firm D call. The ends were cut back, 0 bases at V and 0 bases at J, with 8 bases in the middle. The CDR3 is made up of 15 amino acids. Germline V gives CDR1 KGHSH, CDR2 LQKENI. CDR3 nucleotides: TGTGCCAGCTCACCACCTATGGCAGCTAACTATGGCTACACCTTC. This encodes CASSPPMAANYGYTF.

This chain connects TRBV30 to TRBJ2-1, with D possibly TRBD2 on 5 matching bases. In germline, CDR1 is GTSNPN, CDR2 SVGIG (reference sequence). With 4 bases removed from V and 9 bases from J, the gap between germline ends came to 13 bases. CDR3 length: 12 residues. The CDR3 loop reads CAWNGNYAEQFF. DNA of the CDR3: TGTGCCTGGAACGGGAATTATGCTGAGCAGTTCTTC.

This clone occurred a few times. The V and J genes are TRBV7-3 and TRBJ2-5, with TRBD2 matching over 7 bases. The germline CDR1 and CDR2 sequences are SGHTA and FQGTGA. With V trimmed by 3 bases and J by 6 bases, 4 bases remained unmatched. The length of the CDR3 is 13 residues. DNA for the CDR3: TGTGCCAGCAGCTTGGGGGGAGGGAAGACCCAGTACTTC. Protein sequence: CASSLGGGKTQYF. The full variable domain, rest sourced from reference TRBV7-3 and TRBJ2-5, is GAGVSQTPSNKVTEKGKYVELRCDPISGHTALYWYRQSLGQGPEFLIYFQGTGAADDSGLPNDRFFAVRPEGSVSTLKIQRTERGDSAVYLCASSLGGGKTQYFGPGTRLLVL.

The chain has TRBV28 and TRBJ2-1; TRBD2 matches at 9 bases. Germline trimming cut 5 bases from V and 9 bases from J; bases unmatched to any gene: 14. The CDR3 extends over 16 amino acids. Germline CDR1 reads MDHEN; CDR2 reads SYDVKM. The CDR3 DNA is TGTGCCAGCAGTCCCTCTGGTAGCGGGAGTTACGTTGAGCAGTTCTTC. Its translation is CASSPSGSGSYVEQFF.

This clone was seen a few times. The chain joins TRBV6-1 to TRBJ2-1; D is perhaps TRBD2 (6 bases). The CDR3 runs to 13 residues. Germline CDR1 and CDR2: MNHNS and SASEGT. With 6 bases removed from V and 4 bases from J, the gap between germline ends came to 10 bases. The CDR3 region is CASRAGTYNEQFF. The CDR3 DNA sequence: TGTGCCAGCAGGGCTGGGACTTACAATGAGCAGTTCTTC.

The chain links TRBV30 to TRBJ2-2; D perhaps matches TRBD1 (7 bases). Germline CDR1 GTSNPN, CDR2 SVGIG (reference sequence). The CDR3 totals 15 residues. The germline V and J ends were trimmed by 1 base and 1 base, with 10 bases remaining between them. The chain's CDR3 is CAWSGGTENTGELFF. CDR3 DNA sequence: TGTGCCTGGAGTGGCGGGACAGAGAACACCGGGGAGCTGTTTTTT.

The chain has TRBV9 and TRBJ2-3; possibly TRBD2 for D (5 bases). The germline gives CDR1 SGDLS, CDR2 YYNGEE. The CDR3 sequence is 17 residues long. V gave up 0 bases and J gave up 6 bases, with 20 bases separating them. The chain's CDR3 is CASSVGVRGSPWDTQYF. The CDR3 coding sequence is TGTGCCAGCAGCGTAGGGGTACGAGGGAGCCCTTGGGATACGCAGTATTTT.

In this sample, this clone turned up a few times. The chain couples TRBV4-1 to TRBJ2-2; 7 bases are a match to TRBD2. This CDR3 region has 18 residues. The junction had 15 bases not matched to a gene; V was cut back by 1 base and J by 7 bases. CDR1 is MGHRA and CDR2 is YSYEKL in the germline V gene. The CDR3: CASSQGGLGGRGRGELFF. The DNA for the CDR3 is TGCGCCAGCAGCCAAGGGGGCTTGGGAGGGAGAGGACGCGGGGAGCTGTTTTTT.

This sequence joins TRBV5-1 and TRBJ1-1; 9 bases map to TRBD1. The CDR3 has 16 residues. CDR1 is SGHRS and CDR2 is YFSETQ in the germline V gene. The V and J ends lost 5 bases and 5 bases, in that order; junction bases with no gene match: 13. This CDR3 is CASREQGALGGTEAFF. DNA of the CDR3: TGCGCCAGCAGAGAACAGGGGGCGCTCGGGGGGACTGAAGCTTTCTTT.

The genes are TRBV6-6 and TRBJ1-3; D gene uncertain. Germline V gene sequence: CDR1 MNHNY, CDR2 SVGAGI (reference sequence). The CDR3 totals 15 residues. Trimming cost V 3 bases and J 0 bases, with 9 bases left between them. CDR3 region: CASSYFPRSGNTIYF. The CDR3 bases are TGTGCCAGCAGTTATTTTCCGCGCTCTGGAAACACCATATATTTT.

The chain carries TRBV6-1 and TRBJ1-1, with TRBD1 as a possible D gene (5 bases). V lost 1 base and J lost 6, with 12 bases in between. This CDR3 is built from 14 residues. CDR1 and CDR2 from the germline V gene are MNHNS and SASEGT. CDR3 bases: TGTGCCAGCAGTGAAGGTAGGGGTTACCCTGAAGCTTTCTTT. Encoded protein: CASSEGRGYPEAFF.

The chain couples TRBV27 to TRBJ1-2; tentative D call: TRBD1 (6 bases). With 5 bases removed from V and 8 bases from J, the gap between germline ends came to 12 bases. Germline lookup yields CDR1 MNHEY and CDR2 SMNVEV (reference sequence). This CDR3 is 12 amino acids long. The CDR3 spells CASSPGAYGYTF. In DNA, the CDR3 is TGTGCCAGCAGTCCAGGGGCGTACGGCTACACCTTC.

This clone was observed a few times. This chain links TRBV19 with TRBJ1-2, with unresolved D. CDR1 and CDR2 (germline): LNHDA, SQIVND (reference sequence). V shed 2 bases and J shed 7 bases, with 14 bases lying between them. There are 14 residues in the CDR3. CDR3 sequence (DNA): TGTGCCAGTAGTATACCGGGGATTAGGAGTGGCTACACCTTC. Translated: CASSIPGIRSGYTF. Together with reference TRBV19 and TRBJ1-2, the CDR3 gives the full variable domain: DGGITQSPKYLFRKEGQNVTLSCEQNLNHDAMYWYRQDPGQGLRLIYYSQIVNDFQKGDIAEGYSVSREKKESFPLTVTSAQKNPTAFYLCASSIPGIRSGYTFGSGTRLTVV.

The V and J genes are TRBV28 and TRBJ2-3, with 9 positions matching TRBD2. The V gene's germline CDR1 is MDHEN and CDR2 SYDVKM. V trimming: 2 bases; J trimming: 2 bases; junction bases outside the gene matches: 8. The CDR3 is made up of 17 amino acids. The CDR3 nucleotides are TGTGCCAGCAGTTTAGGGGCGACTAGCGGATTCACAGATACGCAGTATTTT. Protein product: CASSLGATSGFTDTQYF.

The chain joins TRBV7-8 to TRBJ1-3; the D gene is possibly TRBD1 (6 bases). CDR1 and CDR2 (germline): SGHVS, FQNEAQ. The CDR3 runs 17 residues. Between the trimmed V and J ends, which lost 5 bases and 2 bases, there was a span of 19 bases. This CDR3 is CASSPHVKGGAGNTIYF. CDR3 sequence (DNA): TGTGCCAGCAGCCCTCACGTCAAAGGGGGGGCTGGAAACACCATATATTTT.

V usage is TRBV29-1 and J usage is TRBJ2-1; the D is unclear. The V end was cut by 6 bases, the J end by 4 bases, with 19 bases between. Germline lookup yields CDR1 SQVTM and CDR2 ANQGSEA. The CDR3 length is 15 residues. The CDR3: CSVPLMRPTYNEQFF. Here the CDR3 DNA reads TGCAGCGTCCCCCTTATGCGCCCTACTTACAATGAGCAGTTCTTC.

The chain combines TRBV19 with TRBJ1-1, with D uncertain. The CDR3 contains 14 residues. Germline CDR1 LNHDA, CDR2 SQIVND (reference sequence). V lost 0 bases and J 1 base, leaving 6 bases between the germline ends. The CDR3 spells CASSIEAGNTEAFF. The CDR3 bases are TGTGCCAGTAGTATAGAGGCAGGGAACACTGAAGCTTTCTTT. Together with reference TRBV19 and TRBJ1-1, the CDR3 gives the full variable domain: DGGITQSPKYLFRKEGQNVTLSCEQNLNHDAMYWYRQDPGQGLRLIYYSQIVNDFQKGDIAEGYSVSREKKESFPLTVTSAQKNPTAFYLCASSIEAGNTEAFFGQGTRLTVV.